The table lists the clone carrying this T cell receptor beta chain with a few counts. The antigen is unknown. The time point denotes: recipient sample about 28 days before transplant, after cytoreduction. The data are from a study of T cell clonotyping in hematopoietic cell transplantation. Study-level points and caveats: After transplant, recipient diversity fell while pathologically expanded clonotypes grew through day 180. Broader posttransplant TCR repertoire diversity was predicted by graft donor and pretransplant recipient Inverse Simpson Index values.

V was shortened by 5 bases and J by 7 bases, with 21 bases between the two germline ends. Per germline, CDR1 SGHVS and CDR2 FQNEAQ. The CDR3 extends over 15 amino acids. Libraries were prepared by immunoSEQ multiplex PCR; TCRdb keeps only in-frame clonotypes and omits some of them. The data hold tens of thousands of clones, with approximately 95% observed a single time. Here the sequenced sample was peripheral blood mononuclear cells, taken before stem cell transplant. This chain uses TRBV7-8 with TRBJ2-7, with a weak D call TRBD2 (6 bases). This TCR derives from a woman between 50 and 59 years old with acute myeloid leukemia. Some clones in this sample may be carry-over from other donors' samples. The CDR3 DNA follows: TGTGCCAGCAGCGACCGGGGGAGGCCGGTATGGGAGCAGTACTTC. As protein: CASSDRGRPVWEQYF.